The 24 T cell receptor beta chains in this list originate from one sample, sequenced in a study of human T cells and chemical hapten exposure. In TCRdb, the RACE reads were re-called with MiXCR into one record per CDR3 protein. The sample consists of about 360,000 distinct CDR3 sequences, roughly 4.8% of them appearing once. As for time point: patch test 1, 2 weeks after DPC sensitization. Specified treatment: therapeutic diphenylcyclopropenone sensitization with weekly scalp DPC. The sequencing used whole blood, collected in connection with sensitization to the hapten diphenylcyclopropenone (DPC). These receptors all come from a woman between 50 and 59 years old with alopecia areata. Some clones in this sample may be carry-over from other donors' samples.

There are many counts of this clonotype. This rearrangement joins TRBV7-2 to TRBJ2-7, with D unclear. CDR1 and CDR2 from the germline V gene are SGHTA and FQGNSA. The CDR3 has 13 residues. The germline V and J ends were trimmed by 4 bases and 2 bases, with 9 bases remaining between them. CDR3 bases: TGTGCCAGCAGCTCCCGTGAGCCCTACGAGCAGTACTTC. Protein product: CASSSREPYEQYF. The entire variable domain, with the rest obtained from reference TRBV7-2 and TRBJ2-7, is as follows: GAGVSQSPSNKVTEKGKDVELRCDPISGHTALYWYRQSLGQGLEFLIYFQGNSAPDKSGLPSDRFSAERTGGSVSTLTIQRTQQEDSAVYLCASSSREPYEQYFGPGTRLTVT.

This clonotype was found many times. The V call is TRBV12-3 or TRBV12-4, the J call TRBJ2-6; D is unresolved. The V end was cut by 0 bases, the J end by 1 base, with 4 bases between. This CDR3 contains 15 residues. Here the CDR3 DNA reads TGTGCCAGCAGTTTAGCAGGGTCTGGGGCCAACGTCCTGACTTTC. Protein product: CASSLAGSGANVLTF.

This clonotype turned up a few times. J is TRBJ2-3 and V is TRBV13; 7 bases agree with TRBD2. CDR3 length: 17 residues. Per the germline V gene, CDR1 is PRHDT and CDR2 is FYEKMQ (reference sequence). Trimming took 2 bases from V and 0 from J; bases not matched to a gene: 8. Here the CDR3 DNA reads TGTGCCAGCAGCTTATTTCCTAGCGGACCTAGCACAGATACGCAGTATTTT. It encodes CASSLFPSGPSTDTQYF.

This clonotype occurred many times. J is TRBJ1-1 and V is TRBV28; no definite D call. V lost 4 bases and J 3 bases, leaving 9 bases between the germline ends. Germline V CDR1 and CDR2: MDHEN, SYDVKM. This CDR3 is 13 amino acids long. CDR3 sequence reads: CASSSPFDTEAFF. CDR3 DNA sequence: TGTGCCAGCAGTTCCCCTTTTGACACTGAAGCTTTCTTT. The full variable domain, with the rest looked up from reference TRBV28 and TRBJ1-1, is DVKVTQSSRYLVKRTGEKVFLECVQDMDHENMFWYRQDPGLGLRLIYFSYDVKMKEKGDIPEGYSVSREKKERFSLILESASTNQTSMYLCASSSPFDTEAFFGQGTRLTVV.

This clonotype was seen repeatedly, ten times or more. The chain recombines TRBV12-3 or TRBV12-4 with TRBJ2-1, with D possibly TRBD2 on 6 matching bases. The CDR3 sequence is 16 residues long. V lost 6 bases, J lost 0 bases, and 15 bases lay in between. CDR3: CASSPGTFSSYNEQFF. The CDR3 DNA follows: TGTGCCAGCAGCCCCGGGACTTTCAGCTCCTACAATGAGCAGTTCTTC.

This clonotype came up many times. This chain uses TRBV11-2 with TRBJ2-1, with D hard to call. The germline V gene encodes CDR1 SGHAT and CDR2 FQNNGV. Trimming took off 0 bases at V and 12 bases at J, with 12 bases between the two ends. The CDR3 has 13 amino acids. CDR3 in amino acids: CASSLEFSGGQFF. The CDR3 DNA sequence: TGTGCCAGCAGCTTAGAATTCTCCGGTGGGCAGTTCTTC.

This clonotype was observed many times. The chain combines TRBV18 with TRBJ2-7; possibly TRBD2 for D (6 bases). CDR1 KGHSH and CDR2 LQKENI come from the germline V gene. V was cut by 5 bases and J by 6 bases, with 14 bases left in between. The CDR3 is 13 residues long. The CDR3 here is CASSARDSGEQYF. The CDR3 coding sequence is TGTGCCAGCTCAGCCCGGGACTCCGGCGAGCAGTACTTC.

The chain has TRBV10-3 and TRBJ2-7; D is possibly TRBD1 (5 bases). CDR3 length: 12 amino acids. The V and J ends lost 3 bases and 3 bases respectively, with 6 bases between them. Germline V CDR1 and CDR2: ENHRY, SYGVKD. Written as DNA, the CDR3 is TGTGCCATCAGTGACCAGGGCTACGAGCAGTACTTC. Translation gives CAISDQGYEQYF.

In this sample, this clonotype turned up a few times. The chain carries TRBV29-1 and TRBJ2-7, with 11 bases that match TRBD1. The V gene end was trimmed by 5 bases and the J gene end by 4 bases; junction bases not matched to a gene: 10. The CDR3 is 15 amino acids. Germline V gene sequence: CDR1 SQVTM, CDR2 ANQGSEA. The CDR3 here is CSVSPGTGGLYEQYF. CDR3 sequence (DNA): TGCAGCGTTAGTCCCGGGACAGGGGGACTTTACGAGCAGTACTTC.

Ten or more counts support this clonotype. This rearrangement joins TRBV4-2 to TRBJ2-1; no clear D. CDR1 LGHNA and CDR2 YNFKEQ come from the germline V gene. This CDR3 is built from 17 residues. The V and J ends lost 0 bases and 0 bases respectively, with 12 bases between them. The CDR3 is CASSQERRSSSYNEQFF. In DNA, the CDR3 is TGTGCCAGCAGCCAAGAAAGGAGAAGTAGCTCCTACAATGAGCAGTTCTTC.

The sample holds many counts of this clonotype. The chain employs TRBV5-1 and TRBJ1-1; D uncertain. The CDR3 is 15 residues long. V was cut by 5 bases and J by 5 bases, with 19 bases left in between. Per the germline V gene, CDR1 is SGHRS and CDR2 is YFSETQ. Written as DNA, the CDR3 is TGCGCCAGCAGGGGCGGTTCAGGATCGAGGACTGAAGCTTTCTTT. Its translation is CASRGGSGSRTEAFF.

At least ten counts were recorded for this clonotype. The rearrangement joins TRBV11-1 to TRBJ2-7; TRBD2 aligns across 9 bases. The CDR3 loop spans 15 amino acids. Losses at the gene ends were 4 bases for V and 3 bases for J; bases not matched to a gene: 7. Per germline, CDR1 SGHAT and CDR2 FQDESV (reference sequence). The CDR3 protein is CASSSRTSVGYEQYF. The CDR3 coding sequence is TGTGCCAGCAGCTCCCGGACTAGCGTGGGCTACGAGCAGTACTTC.

The chain carries TRBV2 and TRBJ2-1; D tentatively reads TRBD1 or TRBD2 (6 bases each). The CDR3 sequence is 12 residues long. V shed 8 bases and J shed 7 bases, with 12 bases lying between them. CDR1 is SNHLY and CDR2 is FYNNEI in the germline V gene. This CDR3 is CASPGGTNEQFF. In DNA, the CDR3 is TGTGCCAGCCCCGGGGGCACAAATGAGCAGTTCTTC.

This clonotype was recorded a few times. The rearrangement uses TRBV7-8 and TRBJ2-1; 9 bases map to TRBD2. V lost 5 bases, J lost 3 bases, and 5 bases stayed unmatched. This CDR3 is built from 15 residues. In germline, CDR1 is SGHVS, CDR2 FQNEAQ. The CDR3 nucleotides read TGTGCCAGCAGCCCCGGACTAGCGAACTACAATGAGCAGTTCTTC. It translates to CASSPGLANYNEQFF.

There are many counts of this clonotype. V and J are TRBV12-3 or TRBV12-4 and TRBJ2-5, with 10 positions matching TRBD2. The CDR3 has 16 residues. V shed 5 bases and J 2 bases; nucleotides not matched to a gene: 8. The CDR3 sequence is CASSPPSGRRQETQYF. The CDR3 region has the DNA TGTGCCAGCAGTCCTCCTAGCGGGAGAAGGCAAGAGACCCAGTACTTC.

This clonotype was detected ten times or more. This chain joins TRBV9 and TRBJ2-7, with 11 bases aligning to TRBD1. Germline CDR1 reads SGDLS; CDR2 reads YYNGEE. The CDR3 runs to 14 residues. J lost 3 bases, V lost 3 bases, and 2 bases had no gene match. The CDR3 DNA sequence: TGTGCCAGCAGCGCCGGGACAGGGGGCTACGAGCAGTACTTC. Its translation is CASSAGTGGYEQYF. The whole variable domain, remainder taken from reference TRBV9 and TRBJ2-7, is DSGVTQTPKHLITATGQRVTLRCSPRSGDLSVYWYQQSLDQGLQFLIQYYNGEERAKGNILERFSAQQFPDLHSELNLSSLELGDSALYFCASSAGTGGYEQYFGPGTRLTVT.

The V call is TRBV7-9, the J call TRBJ2-3, with 9 bases matching TRBD2. Germline CDR1 is SEHNR and CDR2 is FQNEAQ (reference sequence). V was pared by 4 bases and J by 0 bases, with 5 bases of the junction left unmatched. The CDR3 spans 16 residues. CDR3 sequence (DNA): TGTGCCAGCAGCTCCAGGACTAGCGAAAGCACAGATACGCAGTATTTT. Amino acids: CASSSRTSESTDTQYF.

This clonotype was observed many times. The chain has TRBV2 and TRBJ1-4; D is uncertain. CDR3 length: 13 amino acids. Trimming took 4 bases from V and 5 from J, leaving 8 bases between them. The germline V gene encodes CDR1 SNHLY and CDR2 FYNNEI. This CDR3 is CASSVSPNEKLFF. The CDR3 nucleotides are TGTGCCAGCAGTGTGAGCCCAAATGAAAAACTGTTTTTT.

This clonotype appeared many times. The chain joins TRBV4-2 to TRBJ2-5, with D tentatively TRBD2 (6 bases). This CDR3 region has 14 residues. V was shortened by 4 bases and J by 1 base, with 10 bases between the two germline ends. The V gene's germline CDR1 is LGHNA and CDR2 YNFKEQ. The CDR3, as DNA: TGTGCCAGCAGCCCCTCGGGACTCCAAGAGACCCAGTACTTC. Its protein product is CASSPSGLQETQYF.

This clonotype has a handful of counts. V gene TRBV7-2 combines with J gene TRBJ2-7; tentatively, D is TRBD2 (5 bases). The length of the CDR3 is 16 residues. Germline V gene sequence: CDR1 SGHTA, CDR2 FQGNSA. V was trimmed by 2 bases and J by 4 bases, leaving 18 bases between them. The CDR3 sequence is CASSLHSVNGDYEQYF. CDR3 DNA sequence: TGTGCCAGCAGCTTACATAGCGTTAATGGGGATTACGAGCAGTACTTC.

This clonotype was picked up a small number of times. The V gene is TRBV10-3, the J gene TRBJ2-1; TRBD2 is a possible D gene (5 bases). Germline CDR1 ENHRY, CDR2 SYGVKD. The CDR3 covers 11 residues. The ends were cut back, 7 bases at V and 7 bases at J, with 8 bases in the middle. The CDR3 DNA reads as TGTGCCATCAACTCGGGAAATGAGCAGTTCTTC. This translates into CAINSGNEQFF.

This clonotype was detected a few times. The V call is TRBV7-2, the J call TRBJ2-5; 8 nucleotides line up with TRBD2. From germline, CDR1 is SGHTA and CDR2 FQGNSA. The CDR3 spans 15 residues. V was pared by 4 bases and J by 3 bases, with 7 bases of the junction left unmatched. CDR3 region: CASSSRGGIEETQYF. CDR3 DNA sequence: TGTGCCAGCAGCTCCCGGGGGGGGATCGAAGAGACCCAGTACTTC.

The chain links TRBV12-3 or TRBV12-4 to TRBJ2-7, with 11 bases fitting TRBD2. The V segment lost 5 bases and the J segment 4 bases; nucleotides outside the gene matches: 7. This CDR3 has 15 residues. The CDR3 loop reads CASSPPTSGSYEQYF. CDR3 nucleotide sequence: TGTGCCAGCAGTCCCCCAACTAGCGGGAGTTACGAGCAGTACTTC.

The chain combines TRBV29-1 with TRBJ1-1; TRBD1 aligns across 9 bases. CDR1 is SQVTM and CDR2 is ANQGSEA in the germline V gene. CDR3 length: 14 amino acids. V shed 6 bases, J shed 1 base, and the junction held 6 bases outside the gene matches. CDR3 residues: CSVGPGQGNTEAFF. CDR3 DNA sequence: TGCAGCGTGGGGCCGGGACAGGGGAACACTGAAGCTTTCTTT.